What follows are 31 T cell receptor beta chains derived from one specimen sequenced in a study of blood T cell repertoires in COVID-19. Repertoires were generated with immunoSEQ multiplex PCR, while TCRdb's copy carries only in-frame clones and drops some. The repertoire has roughly 250,000 clones, 83% of them found once; the top ten carry 3.5% to 4%. The sequenced sample was PBMCs or T cells enriched from blood (not recorded which). Source of these receptors: a woman aged 40 to 50 who had been exposed to COVID-19.

The chain is built from TRBV6-2 or TRBV6-3 and TRBJ2-2; D might be TRBD1 (5 bases). Trimming stripped 0 bases from V and 4 bases from J, with 15 bases between. Germline CDR1 reads MNHEY; CDR2 reads SVGEGT. This CDR3 is built from 17 residues. This CDR3 reads CASSYSGQGGFTGELFF. The CDR3 nucleotides are TGTGCCAGCAGTTACTCAGGGCAGGGCGGATTCACCGGGGAGCTGTTTTTT.

This clone was counted a few times. This chain joins TRBV4-3 and TRBJ1-6; D is ambiguous. This CDR3 contains 17 residues. Germline V gene data show CDR1 as LGHNA and CDR2 as YSLEER. V was pared by 1 base and J by 2 bases, with 12 bases between. Written as DNA, the CDR3 is TGCGCCAGCAGCCAAGGATCCCCGGGGACCTATAATTCACCCCTCCACTTT. Its translation is CASSQGSPGTYNSPLHF.

The J gene is TRBJ2-3, the V gene TRBV5-6; D remains unclear. The CDR3 has 15 residues. Trimming cost V 4 bases and J 1 base, with 13 bases left between them. Per germline, CDR1 SGHDT and CDR2 YYEEEE. CDR3: CASSPAVVGTDTQYF. The CDR3 region has the DNA TGTGCCAGCAGCCCGGCGGTCGTTGGCACAGATACGCAGTATTTT.

V and J are TRBV5-1 and TRBJ2-1; 12 bases are shared with TRBD2. V shed 7 bases and J 4 bases; nucleotides not matched to a gene: 3. The CDR3 is 14 amino acids. The germline V gene has CDR1 SGHRS and CDR2 YFSETQ. The CDR3 DNA reads TGCGCCAGCTCGACTAGCGGGGGATACAATGAGCAGTTCTTC. This gives the protein CASSTSGGYNEQFF.

V gene TRBV10-2 combines with J gene TRBJ2-2; a weak D match, TRBD1 (5 bases). Deletions cut 7 bases from V and 10 bases from J, with 16 bases between. CDR3 length equals 13 residues. The germline V gene encodes CDR1 WSHSY and CDR2 SAAADI. The CDR3 sequence is CASKPWGPAELFF. The DNA for the CDR3 is TGCGCCAGCAAGCCTTGGGGCCCGGCGGAGCTGTTTTTT.

This sequence joins TRBV7-2 and TRBJ2-3; D is possibly TRBD1 (6 bases). V was shortened by 5 bases and J by 6 bases, with 21 bases between the two germline ends. CDR3 length equals 16 residues. Germline V CDR1 and CDR2: SGHTA, FQGNSA. The DNA for the CDR3 is TGTGCCAGCAGCCTTTCCGGGACACCCGCGGCGGATACGCAGTATTTT. Translated, it gives CASSLSGTPAADTQYF.

The chain employs TRBV29-1 and TRBJ1-2, with 12 bases fitting TRBD1. V lost 7 bases to trimming and J lost 2 bases; unmatched junction nucleotides: 5. This CDR3 is 14 amino acids long. Germline V gene data show CDR1 as SQVTM and CDR2 as ANQGSEA. This chain's CDR3 is CSAGQGASNYGYTF. The CDR3 DNA follows: TGCAGCGCGGGACAGGGGGCTTCAAACTATGGCTACACCTTC.

The chain employs TRBV9 and TRBJ2-1, with no clear D. Germline values: CDR1 SGDLS, CDR2 YYNGEE. Trimming left V 4 bases short and J 9 bases short, with 11 bases between. The CDR3 sequence is 12 residues long. In DNA form, the CDR3 reads TGTGCCAGCAGCCCCCGCGAGGCTGAGCAGTTCTTC. Amino acids: CASSPREAEQFF.

The chain recombines TRBV10-3 with TRBJ1-2; a possible D gene is TRBD1 (5 bases). The V gene's germline CDR1 is ENHRY and CDR2 SYGVKD. CDR3 length: 12 residues. V lost 6 bases, J lost 4 bases, and 9 bases lay in between. The CDR3 is CAIREQGYGYTF. The CDR3 DNA reads TGTGCCATCAGGGAGCAGGGCTATGGCTACACCTTC.

This chain joins TRBV6-5 and TRBJ2-7; tentatively, D is TRBD2 (6 bases). Germline V CDR1 and CDR2: MNHEY, SVGAGI. The germline V and J ends were trimmed by 6 bases and 3 bases, with 15 bases remaining between them. The length of the CDR3 is 14 residues. The CDR3 DNA reads TGTGCCAGCAGCAAAGGGGACTCCCACTACGAGCAGTACTTC. Its translation is CASSKGDSHYEQYF.

The chain employs TRBV3-1 (or the pseudogene TRBV3-2) and TRBJ1-5; a possible D gene is TRBD1 (6 bases). This CDR3 region has 13 residues. Germline CDR1 is LGHDT and CDR2 is YNNKEL (reference sequence). V lost 5 bases and J 4 bases, leaving 9 bases between the germline ends. Here the CDR3 reads CASSGTSNQPQHF. In DNA form, the CDR3 reads TGTGCCAGCAGCGGGACATCGAATCAGCCCCAGCATTTT.

The CDR3 here is CASRSTSEFTDTQYF. In DNA form, the CDR3 reads TGTGCCAGCAGATCGACTAGCGAGTTCACAGATACGCAGTATTTT. The chain is built from TRBV14 and TRBJ2-3; 8 nucleotides line up with TRBD2. Germline assignment: CDR1 SGHDN and CDR2 FVKESK. This CDR3 region has 15 residues. The junction had 7 bases not matched to a gene; V was cut back by 6 bases and J by 2 bases.

The chain employs TRBV2 and TRBJ2-5, with TRBD1 identical over 10 bases. Trimming took 6 bases from V and 2 from J; bases not matched to a gene: 3. The CDR3 extends over 14 amino acids. The germline gives CDR1 SNHLY, CDR2 FYNNEI. CDR3 sequence: CASSRDRGQETQYF. The CDR3 coding sequence is TGTGCCAGCAGCCGGGACAGGGGACAAGAGACCCAGTACTTC.

This chain links TRBV18 with TRBJ2-1, with 8 bases aligning to TRBD2. This CDR3 is 15 amino acids long. The germline V gene has CDR1 KGHSH and CDR2 LQKENI. J gave up 6 bases and V 2 bases, and 6 bases lay outside the gene matches. The CDR3 DNA reads TGTGCCAGCTCACCAGGGGAGCGGGGGAGCAATGAGCAGTTCTTC. Its translation is CASSPGERGSNEQFF.

This clone showed up just once. The chain has TRBV19 and TRBJ2-5; the match to TRBD1 covers 7 bases. The CDR3 runs to 15 residues. V lost 10 bases, J lost 1 base, and 12 bases stayed unmatched. From germline, CDR1 is LNHDA and CDR2 SQIVND (reference sequence). The CDR3 protein is CATKERDSPQETQYF. CDR3 nucleotide sequence: TGTGCCACCAAAGAAAGGGACAGCCCCCAAGAGACCCAGTACTTC.

V is TRBV28 and J is TRBJ1-3; D uncertain. CDR1 and CDR2 (germline): MDHEN, SYDVKM. V lost 4 bases, J lost 0 bases, and 7 bases lay in between. The CDR3 is 14 amino acids. The CDR3 region is CASSYESSGNTIYF. The CDR3 DNA reads TGTGCCAGCAGTTACGAGAGCTCTGGAAACACCATATATTTT.

This clone was seen a handful of times. Other DNA sequences in this specimen translate into the identical CDR3. The J gene is TRBJ2-2, the V gene TRBV19, with TRBD1 matching over 7 bases. Germline V lookup: CDR1 LNHDA, CDR2 SQIVND (reference sequence). Trimming took 8 bases from V and 6 from J; bases not matched to a gene: 9. The CDR3 is 14 amino acids. This chain's CDR3 is CASSRQGTSGELFF. The CDR3 nucleotides read TGTGCCAGTTCCAGACAGGGAACGTCCGGGGAGCTGTTTTTT. Variable domain in full (rest from reference TRBV19 and TRBJ2-2): DGGITQSPKYLFRKEGQNVTLSCEQNLNHDAMYWYRQDPGQGLRLIYYSQIVNDFQKGDIAEGYSVSREKKESFPLTVTSAQKNPTAFYLCASSRQGTSGELFFGEGSRLTVL.

V usage is TRBV5-4 and J usage is TRBJ2-1; 8 bases are a match to TRBD2. V gave up 3 bases and J gave up 10 bases; unmatched junction bases: 15. The CDR3 length is 16 residues. The germline V gene encodes CDR1 SGHNT and CDR2 YYREEE (reference sequence). The CDR3 nucleotides read TGTGCCAGCAGCTCAAGGGCGGGGGGTCCGTCCGGGGAGCAGTTCTTC. Its protein product is CASSSRAGGPSGEQFF. The full variable domain, in which reference TRBV5-4 and TRBJ2-1 provide the parts outside the CDR3, is ETGVTQSPTHLIKTRGQQVTLRCSSQSGHNTVSWYQQALGQGPQFIFQYYREEENGRGNFPPRFSGLQFPNYSSELNVNALELDDSALYLCASSSRAGGPSGEQFFGPGTRLTVL.

The V and J genes are TRBV27 and TRBJ1-5; a possible D gene is TRBD1 (5 bases). V lost 8 bases and J 7 bases, leaving 9 bases between the germline ends. The CDR3 contains 11 residues. CDR1 and CDR2 from the germline V gene are MNHEY and SMNVEV (reference sequence). The CDR3 protein is CASGARQPQHF. The DNA of the CDR3 is TGTGCCAGCGGGGCCCGGCAGCCCCAGCATTTT.

The chain links TRBV3-1 (or the pseudogene TRBV3-2) to TRBJ1-1; a weak D match, TRBD1 (5 bases). V was shortened by 6 bases and J by 4 bases, with 9 bases between the two germline ends. This CDR3 comprises 12 residues. Per germline, CDR1 LGHDT and CDR2 YNNKEL (reference sequence). CDR3 in amino acids: CASSFQGTEAFF. The DNA for the CDR3 is TGTGCCAGCAGTTTTCAGGGCACTGAAGCTTTCTTT.

V usage is TRBV15 and J usage is TRBJ1-4; D unclear. The germline V gene encodes CDR1 LNHNV and CDR2 YYDKDF (reference sequence). CDR3 size: 14 residues. Trimming stripped 6 bases from V and 7 bases from J, with 15 bases between. The CDR3 protein is CATSSVGGAEKLFF. In nucleotides, the CDR3 is TGTGCCACCAGTTCGGTTGGAGGAGCTGAAAAACTGTTTTTT.

The CDR3 loop reads CASSLTGPDQPQHF. In DNA, the CDR3 is TGTGCCAGCAGCTTAACAGGGCCTGATCAGCCCCAGCATTTT. The chain joins TRBV5-6 to TRBJ1-5, with D perhaps TRBD1 (6 bases). The CDR3 length is 14 residues. Looked up from germline, CDR1 is SGHDT and CDR2 is YYEEEE. The ends were cut back, 2 bases at V and 5 bases at J, with 11 bases in the middle.

The V gene is TRBV7-9, the J gene TRBJ1-4; D gene unclear. The CDR3 sequence is 14 residues long. V gave up 6 bases and J gave up 4 bases, with 12 bases separating them. Germline V gives CDR1 SEHNR, CDR2 FQNEAQ (reference sequence). Here the CDR3 reads CASRTSRLNEKLFF. DNA for the CDR3: TGTGCCAGCAGGACTTCGCGGCTTAATGAAAAACTGTTTTTT.

The V and J genes are TRBV19 and TRBJ1-2; no clear D gene. Per the germline V gene, CDR1 is LNHDA and CDR2 is SQIVND (reference sequence). V was cut by 7 bases and J by 8 bases, with 20 bases left in between. This CDR3 is built from 14 residues. CDR3 nucleotides: TGTGCCAGTAAGGCTGCCGGGAACCTAGTCGGCTACACCTTC. Translation gives CASKAAGNLVGYTF. Using reference TRBV19 and TRBJ1-2 for the parts outside the CDR3, the full variable domain is DGGITQSPKYLFRKEGQNVTLSCEQNLNHDAMYWYRQDPGQGLRLIYYSQIVNDFQKGDIAEGYSVSREKKESFPLTVTSAQKNPTAFYLCASKAAGNLVGYTFGSGTRLTVV.

This chain uses TRBV27 with TRBJ2-3, with 7 bases identical to TRBD2. This CDR3 is 15 amino acids long. The V gene's germline CDR1 is MNHEY and CDR2 SMNVEV (reference sequence). V shed 2 bases and J 4 bases; nucleotides not matched to a gene: 6. The CDR3 nucleotides read TGTGCCAGCAGTTTACGAGGACTAGGGGCAGATACGCAGTATTTT. Its protein product is CASSLRGLGADTQYF.

The V call is TRBV7-2, the J call TRBJ1-1; 8 positions agree with TRBD1. CDR3 length: 15 residues. J lost 7 bases, V lost 4 bases, and 11 bases had no gene match. In germline, CDR1 is SGHTA, CDR2 FQGNSA. The CDR3 nucleotides read TGTGCCAGCAGCTCGGCGGACAGGGCTTGGGTTGAAGCTTTCTTT. Translating it yields CASSSADRAWVEAFF.

The CDR3 sequence is CASSAWGLQNSPLHF. The CDR3 DNA reads TGTGCCAGCAGTGCATGGGGGCTTCAGAATTCACCCCTCCACTTT. The rearrangement uses TRBV2 and TRBJ1-6, with D possibly TRBD1 on 6 matching bases. In germline, CDR1 is SNHLY, CDR2 FYNNEI. CDR3 length: 15 residues. V was shortened by 4 bases and J by 7 bases, with 14 bases between the two germline ends.

The CDR3 nucleotides read TGTGCCAGCTCCCCACTAGCGGGGGCCCGGGATACGCAGTATTTT. This sequence encodes CASSPLAGARDTQYF. This chain connects TRBV27 to TRBJ2-3; TRBD2 matches at 11 bases. Germline V gene sequence: CDR1 MNHEY, CDR2 SMNVEV (reference sequence). Trimming removed 8 bases from V and 6 bases from J; junction bases left unmatched: 10. The CDR3 loop spans 15 amino acids.

This clone has a handful of counts. V and J are TRBV14 and TRBJ2-7; the D is unclear. This CDR3 comprises 15 residues. The germline V gene encodes CDR1 SGHDN and CDR2 FVKESK. V lost 2 bases and J 0 bases, leaving 11 bases between the germline ends. This CDR3 reads CASSQMGSTSYEQYF. In nucleotides, the CDR3 is TGTGCCAGCAGCCAAATGGGCTCCACCTCCTACGAGCAGTACTTC. Full variable domain (missing parts from reference TRBV14 and TRBJ2-7): EAGVTQFPSHSVIEKGQTVTLRCDPISGHDNLYWYRRVMGKEIKFLLHFVKESKQDESGMPNNRFLAERTGGTYSTLKVQPAELEDSGVYFCASSQMGSTSYEQYFGPGTRLTVT.

The chain combines TRBV4-1 with TRBJ2-7, with 9 bases matching TRBD1. This CDR3 has 13 residues. The trim removed 6 bases at V and 5 bases at J, leaving 5 bases unmatched. Germline CDR1 is MGHRA and CDR2 is YSYEKL. CDR3 region: CASSPGQGHEQYF. The DNA of the CDR3 is TGCGCCAGCAGTCCGGGACAGGGCCACGAGCAGTACTTC.

The chain couples TRBV3-1 (or the pseudogene TRBV3-2) to TRBJ2-2; perhaps TRBD2 as D (6 bases). CDR1 and CDR2 (germline): LGHDT, YNNKEL (reference sequence). Trimming took 0 bases from V and 5 from J, leaving 16 bases between them. This CDR3 is built from 17 residues. The CDR3 sequence is CASSQDILGLGTGELFF. In DNA, the CDR3 is TGTGCCAGCAGCCAAGATATACTGGGACTTGGGACCGGGGAGCTGTTTTTT.